These 23 T cell receptor beta chains were sequenced from one sample in a study of early T cells in non-severe SARS-CoV-2 infection. TCRdb reprocessed the 5' RACE reads via MiXCR and lists one record per CDR3 protein. The top ten hold about a tenth of the sample, which has about 48,000 distinct CDR3 sequences, around 13% seen once. The material sequenced was whole blood. The source of these receptors is an adult who was a healthcare worker with PCR-confirmed SARS-CoV-2 infection or an uninfected control (not recorded which).

This clonotype was seen ten or more times. The gene calls are TRBV12-3 or TRBV12-4 and TRBJ2-1, with 7 positions matching TRBD1. The ends lost 5 bases at V and 7 bases at J; junction bases unmatched: 5. The length of the CDR3 is 13 residues. The CDR3 DNA is TGTGCCAGCAGTGGACAGGTTCGGAATGAGCAGTTCTTC. As protein: CASSGQVRNEQFF.

The rearrangement joins TRBV12-3 or TRBV12-4 to TRBJ1-1, with D possibly TRBD1 on 6 matching bases. V was clipped by 6 bases and J by 7 bases, with 27 bases between them. The CDR3 has 17 residues. CDR3 sequence reads: CASSAWGATNAEGEAFF. As DNA, the CDR3 is TGTGCCAGCAGCGCCTGGGGGGCGACAAATGCTGAGGGTGAAGCTTTCTTT.

This chain links TRBV20-1 with TRBJ2-7; TRBD2 agrees at 7 bases. The CDR3 consists of 14 residues. Germline V gene lookup returns CDR1 DFQATT and CDR2 SNEGSKA (reference sequence). V shed 3 bases and J 2 bases; nucleotides not matched to a gene: 7. Here the CDR3 DNA reads TGCAGTGCTAGGGGGCCCAGCGGGGCCTACGAGCAGTACTTC. It translates to CSARGPSGAYEQYF.

This clonotype was seen a handful of times. This chain connects TRBV10-3 to TRBJ2-7; no clear D. CDR1 is ENHRY, CDR2 SYGVKD, per germline. Trimming cost V 3 bases and J 4 bases, with 4 bases left between them. The CDR3 extends over 11 amino acids. The CDR3 region has the DNA TGTGCCATCAGTGATGGGTACGAGCAGTACTTC. It is translated as CAISDGYEQYF.

This clonotype appeared many times. The J gene is TRBJ2-5, the V gene TRBV27; maybe TRBD1 (6 bases). The CDR3 sequence is 15 residues long. The germline V gene has CDR1 MNHEY and CDR2 SMNVEV (reference sequence). The V end was cut by 2 bases, the J end by 1 base, with 11 bases between. The CDR3 sequence: CASSLIQGRQETQYF. The CDR3 bases are TGTGCCAGCAGTTTAATACAGGGTCGCCAAGAGACCCAGTACTTC.

The rearrangement links TRBV9 to TRBJ2-3; D is perhaps TRBD2 (6 bases). Germline V gene lookup returns CDR1 SGDLS and CDR2 YYNGEE. The CDR3 sequence is 17 residues long. V was pared by 3 bases and J by 2 bases, with 19 bases between. Here the CDR3 reads CASSATVGREITDTQYF. The CDR3 nucleotides read TGTGCCAGCAGCGCCACCGTGGGGCGGGAAATCACAGATACGCAGTATTTT.

The J gene is TRBJ2-7, the V gene TRBV5-1; a weak D match, TRBD1 (6 bases). Germline loops: CDR1 SGHRS, CDR2 YFSETQ. V gave up 4 bases and J gave up 3 bases, with 17 bases separating them. The CDR3 runs to 15 residues. The CDR3 DNA is TGCGCCAGCAGCCCCGCCCGGGACAAGGTCTACGAGCAGTACTTC. Its translation is CASSPARDKVYEQYF.

This clonotype showed up many times. The chain uses TRBV20-1 and TRBJ2-7, with D possibly being TRBD1 (6 bases). CDR1 and CDR2 (germline): DFQATT, SNEGSKA (reference sequence). This CDR3 spans 14 amino acids. Trimming cost V 3 bases and J 2 bases, with 14 bases left between them. For the CDR3, the DNA is TGCAGTGCTAGTGAGGGAACAGGGCCCTACGAGCAGTACTTC. Encoded protein: CSASEGTGPYEQYF.

V gene TRBV20-1 combines with J gene TRBJ2-1; 11 positions agree with TRBD2. V shed 1 base, J shed 6 bases, and the junction held 5 bases outside the gene matches. Germline CDR1 reads DFQATT; CDR2 reads SNEGSKA (reference sequence). This CDR3 comprises 15 residues. CDR3 region: CSARAGTSGRNEQFF. The CDR3 DNA reads TGCAGTGCTAGAGCTGGGACTAGCGGACGCAATGAGCAGTTCTTC.

The table lists this clonotype with a few counts. The chain joins TRBV5-1 to TRBJ1-6; 8 nucleotides line up with TRBD1. V shed 6 bases, J shed 5 bases, and the junction held 7 bases outside the gene matches. The CDR3 contains 15 residues. The germline gives CDR1 SGHRS, CDR2 YFSETQ. The CDR3 spells CASTTLGQDNSPLHF. For the CDR3, the DNA is TGCGCCAGCACTACCTTGGGACAGGATAATTCACCCCTCCACTTT.

The chain joins TRBV10-3 to TRBJ2-3; D ambiguous. Germline CDR1 is ENHRY and CDR2 is SYGVKD. V was pared by 2 bases and J by 4 bases, with 7 bases between. The CDR3 has 13 residues. The CDR3 DNA reads TGTGCCATCAGTGAGGTGGGCTCAGATACGCAGTATTTT. It yields the protein CAISEVGSDTQYF.

This clonotype was seen a handful of times. The chain has TRBV7-9 and TRBJ2-1; tentative D call: TRBD1 (6 bases). This CDR3 has 18 amino acids. Germline V gene lookup returns CDR1 SEHNR and CDR2 FQNEAQ (reference sequence). Trimming shortened V by 1 base and J by 0 bases, and 16 bases separated the two germline ends. This chain's CDR3 is CASSLEGQFLSSYNEQFF. The CDR3 DNA follows: TGTGCCAGCAGCTTAGAAGGACAGTTCCTGAGCTCCTACAATGAGCAGTTCTTC.

The chain joins TRBV7-6 to TRBJ1-1; possibly TRBD1 for D (6 bases). The length of the CDR3 is 14 residues. Trimming removed 4 bases at V and 4 bases at J, with 13 bases between. Germline CDR1 and CDR2: SGHVS and FNYEAQ. The chain's CDR3 is CASSSQGGVTEAFF. DNA for the CDR3: TGTGCCAGCAGCTCACAGGGTGGCGTCACTGAAGCTTTCTTT.

This chain connects TRBV19 to TRBJ2-5; D perhaps matches TRBD1 (5 bases). The CDR3 is 13 residues long. V lost 6 bases to trimming and J lost 2 bases, with 10 bases between them. Germline V gives CDR1 LNHDA, CDR2 SQIVND (reference sequence). CDR3 region: CASSEQVQETQYF. The DNA of the CDR3 is TGTGCCAGTAGCGAACAGGTTCAAGAGACCCAGTACTTC.

As concerns this clonotype: Just one base apart from a much larger clone, this may be a read error. This rearrangement joins TRBV12-3 or TRBV12-4 to TRBJ2-7, with 10 nucleotides matching TRBD1. CDR3 size: 14 residues. The trim removed 11 bases at V and 5 bases at J, leaving 12 bases unmatched. The CDR3: CACTRTGGPDEQYF. DNA of the CDR3: TGTGCCTGCACCCGGACAGGGGGTCCAGACGAGCAGTACTTC.

This clonotype was detected many times. The chain carries TRBV4-2 and TRBJ1-2; 10 nucleotides agree with TRBD1. The length of the CDR3 is 18 residues. CDR1 and CDR2 (germline): LGHNA, YNFKEQ. V was pared by 0 bases and J by 2 bases, with 9 bases of the junction left unmatched. The CDR3 is CASSQDLSGQGGNYGYTF. The CDR3 DNA reads TGTGCCAGCAGCCAAGATCTGTCCGGACAGGGGGGGAACTATGGCTACACCTTC.

This clonotype has ten or more counts. The chain links TRBV5-1 to TRBJ1-5; tentatively, D is TRBD1 (6 bases). In germline, CDR1 is SGHRS, CDR2 YFSETQ. The CDR3 consists of 16 residues. Trimming shortened V by 5 bases and J by 4 bases, and 19 bases separated the two germline ends. For the CDR3, the DNA is TGCGCCAGCAGTGAGACCGGGACGGGACAAAATCAGCCCCAGCATTTT. Translating it yields CASSETGTGQNQPQHF.

This clonotype was recorded at least ten times. The rearrangement links TRBV5-4 to TRBJ1-6; 9 positions match TRBD1. Germline V gives CDR1 SGHNT, CDR2 YYREEE (reference sequence). The CDR3 consists of 15 residues. V lost 0 bases and J lost 10; bases outside the gene matches: 5. The chain's CDR3 is CASSLGQGVSSPLHF. DNA for the CDR3: TGTGCCAGCAGCTTGGGACAGGGGGTGTCCTCACCCCTCCACTTT.

This clonotype was observed many times. The chain couples TRBV7-7 to TRBJ2-5; 8 bases line up with TRBD2. The CDR3 has 14 amino acids. The V gene end was trimmed by 5 bases and the J gene end by 5 bases; junction bases not matched to a gene: 7. The germline V gene has CDR1 SSHAT and CDR2 FNYEAQ (reference sequence). The chain's CDR3 is CASSPSSGGETQYF. DNA of the CDR3: TGTGCCAGCAGCCCCTCCAGCGGGGGTGAGACCCAGTACTTC. Complete variable domain (other parts from reference TRBV7-7 and TRBJ2-5): GAGVSQSPRYKVTKRGQDVTLRCDPISSHATLYWYQQALGQGPEFLTYFNYEAQPDKSGLPSDRFSAERPEGSISTLTIQRTEQRDSAMYRCASSPSSGGETQYFGPGTRLLVL.

In its sample, this clonotype was seen a few times. The chain couples TRBV18 to TRBJ1-2, with D uncertain. V was clipped by 0 bases and J by 5 bases, with 10 bases between them. The CDR3 consists of 14 residues. From germline, CDR1 is KGHSH and CDR2 LQKENI. In DNA form, the CDR3 reads TGTGCCAGCTCACCACCGACGGTTTCTTATGGCTACACCTTC. Protein: CASSPPTVSYGYTF.

The chain carries TRBV15 and TRBJ2-7; possibly TRBD1 for D (6 bases). Trimming shortened V by 0 bases and J by 4 bases, and 13 bases separated the two germline ends. The CDR3 covers 15 residues. Germline V gives CDR1 LNHNV, CDR2 YYDKDF (reference sequence). CDR3 loop: CATSRDRRTVYEQYF. In DNA, the CDR3 is TGTGCCACCAGCAGAGATCGTAGGACAGTTTACGAGCAGTACTTC.

This clonotype was counted ten times or more. The V and J genes are TRBV6-2 or TRBV6-3 and TRBJ2-2; D is unclear. The CDR3 extends over 13 amino acids. Germline CDR1 is MNHEY and CDR2 is SVGEGT. The V and J ends lost 2 bases and 4 bases respectively, with 5 bases between them. The CDR3 DNA reads TGTGCCAGCAGTTACCGGGTCACCGGGGAGCTGTTTTTT. Its translation: CASSYRVTGELFF.

Ten or more counts support this clonotype. The genes are TRBV12-3 or TRBV12-4 and TRBJ2-7; TRBD1 agrees at 10 bases. This CDR3 contains 14 residues. V shed 6 bases and J 1 base; nucleotides not matched to a gene: 3. CDR3 sequence: CASSRGQGSYEQYF. The DNA for the CDR3 is TGTGCCAGCAGCCGGGGACAGGGGTCCTACGAGCAGTACTTC.